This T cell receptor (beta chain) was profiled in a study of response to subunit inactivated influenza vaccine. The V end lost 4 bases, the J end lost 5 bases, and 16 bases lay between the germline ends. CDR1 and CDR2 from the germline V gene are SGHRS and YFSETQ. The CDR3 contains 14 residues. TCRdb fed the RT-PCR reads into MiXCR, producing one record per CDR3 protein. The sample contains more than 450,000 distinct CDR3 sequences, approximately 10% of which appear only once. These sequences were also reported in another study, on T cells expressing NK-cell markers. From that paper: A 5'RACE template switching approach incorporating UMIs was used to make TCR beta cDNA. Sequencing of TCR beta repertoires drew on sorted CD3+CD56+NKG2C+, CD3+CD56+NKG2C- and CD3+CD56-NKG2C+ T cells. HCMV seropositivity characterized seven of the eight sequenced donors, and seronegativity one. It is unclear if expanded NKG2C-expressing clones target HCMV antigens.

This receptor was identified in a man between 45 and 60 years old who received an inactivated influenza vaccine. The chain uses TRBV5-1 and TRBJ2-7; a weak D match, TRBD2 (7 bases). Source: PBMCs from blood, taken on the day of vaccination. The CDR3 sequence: CASSPGGQPDEQYF. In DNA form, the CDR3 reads TGCGCCAGCAGCCCGGGAGGACAGCCCGACGAGCAGTACTTC.